This T cell receptor (beta chain) was recovered during a study of blood T cell repertoires in COVID-19. Generated by immunoSEQ multiplex PCR, the TCRdb table keeps only in-frame clones and is missing some. Of around 67,000 clones in the sample, about 81% were seen once. The CDR3 totals 15 residues. Trimming removed 6 bases from V and 5 bases from J; junction bases left unmatched: 7. Germline-derived CDR1 and CDR2 are MNHNY and SVGAGI (reference sequence). Judged by abundance, this clone is medium-sized. The chain employs TRBV6-6 and TRBJ1-6; 7 bases map to TRBD1. Sequencing used peripheral blood. This TCR came from a human donor in a cohort sampled during active COVID-19. The CDR3 nucleotides read TGTGCCAGCAGACCCTCCACAGGGGATAATTCACCCCTCCACTTT. Its protein is CASRPSTGDNSPLHF.